The 2 T cell receptor beta chains in this list originate from one sample, sequenced in a study of identical twins' blood T cells. TCRdb re-derived calls from the 5' RACE reads in MiXCR, one entry per CDR3 protein. The sample consists of a few hundred thousand distinct CDR3 sequences, 28% of them appearing once. Sample: PBMCs. The receptors come from a woman aged 18-55 years in good health.

For this clonotype: Germline is not matched at one junction end, which may reflect a read error. In DNA form, the CDR3 reads TGTGCCAGCCCACCGTCGGGGCGGGGAGAGACCCAGTACTTC. Translating gives CASPPSGRGETQYF. The chain joins TRBV18 to TRBJ2-5, with D possibly matching TRBD2 (6 bases). The CDR3 consists of 14 residues. Germline CDR1 is KGHSH and CDR2 is LQKENI. The full variable domain, in which reference TRBV18 and TRBJ2-5 provide the parts outside the CDR3, is NAGVMQNPRHLVRRRGQEARLRCSPMKGHSHVYWYRQLPEEGLKFMVYLQKENIIDESGMPKERFSAEFPKEGPSILRIQQVVRGDSAAYFCASPPSGRGETQYFGPGTRLLVL.

A few counts support this clonotype. The junction shows a germline mismatch at one end, possibly a read error. J is TRBJ1-2 and V is TRBV20-1; D unclear. This CDR3 has 13 residues. The germline gives CDR1 DFQATT, CDR2 SNEGSKA (reference sequence). The CDR3 loop is CSAVHFPNYGYAF. For the CDR3, the DNA is TGCAGTGCCGTACATTTTCCAAACTATGGCTACGCCTTC.